This TCR beta chain is from a study of T cell responses to AZD1222 COVID-19 vaccine. As regards this clone: What it recognizes is unknown.

The repertoire was sequenced with immunoSEQ multiplex PCR; TCRdb's copy has only in-frame clones and lacks some. In the table there are about 68,000 clones, approximately 80% of which are singletons. Study-wide findings and caveats: Clonal diversity was possibly underestimated, and the donors were mostly white British, with more females. After two AZD1222 doses, spike-specific TCR breadth and depth rose versus day 0. Vaccine-associated CD4 TCRs ranged over spike, dominating at 160-218 and 743-854. Repertoire sampling occurred only after the peak T cell response.

The sequenced sample was peripheral blood, obtained on day 0 of AZD1222 vaccination. The receptor's source is an adult in good health.

CDR3 nucleotides: TGTGCCAGCAGCTCTGAAATAGACATTTACAATGAGCAGTTCTTC. Amino acids: CASSSEIDIYNEQFF. This chain connects TRBV7-2 to TRBJ2-1; unclear D gene. From germline, CDR1 is SGHTA and CDR2 FQGNSA. V lost 4 bases to trimming and J lost 4 bases, with 14 bases between them. The CDR3 loop spans 15 amino acids.